Listed below are T cell receptor beta chains from one sample, sequenced in a study of blood T cell repertoires in COVID-19. Assay used: immunoSEQ multiplex PCR; TCRdb lists only in-frame clones, some missing. The sample has about 220,000 clones, 65% to 85% seen once; the top ten hold 3% to 4%. Source material: PBMCs or T cells enriched from blood (not recorded which). The receptors were gathered from a woman in her fifties or sixties who had recovered from COVID-19. Each CDR3 is given without its conserved first and last residue. A D gene is named only where the DNA matches it firmly.

V | D | CDR3
TRBV10-3 | TRBD1 | AISERDREHGYT
TRBV10-3 | NA | AITSGDISGNTIY
TRBV5-1 | TRBD1 | ASSQTGGQGNTEAF
TRBV7-9 | TRBD2 | ASSGSLAGGRDEQF
TRBV7-8 | TRBD1 | ASSRPGQGKYEQY
TRBV5-1 | NA | ASSVRRESTDTQY
TRBV5-6 | NA | ASSLVTGTDGYT
TRBV6-5 | NA | ASKTAIQETQY
TRBV14 | NA | ASSQRLGTGYT
TRBV21-1 | NA | ASSWRKVVAGGFNEQF
TRBV6-2/TRBV6-3 | TRBD1 | ASSWPPGQGIRGYT
TRBV7-8 | NA | ASSPPGQNTGELF
TRBV11-2 | TRBD2 | ASRKAGGPNTQY
TRBV6-1 | TRBD1 | ASSEAGTEETQY
TRBV7-2 | NA | ASSSQGGRSSGNTIY
TRBV5-1 | TRBD1 | ASSSGDRGTYEQY
TRBV7-9 | TRBD1 | ASSLGQGIYGYT
TRBV12-3/TRBV12-4 | TRBD1 | ASKKDRVGQF
TRBV10-3 | NA | AISESGGGKEQY
TRBV18 | NA | ASSGLPGDGYT
TRBV5-1 | TRBD2 | ASSREGRLQETQY